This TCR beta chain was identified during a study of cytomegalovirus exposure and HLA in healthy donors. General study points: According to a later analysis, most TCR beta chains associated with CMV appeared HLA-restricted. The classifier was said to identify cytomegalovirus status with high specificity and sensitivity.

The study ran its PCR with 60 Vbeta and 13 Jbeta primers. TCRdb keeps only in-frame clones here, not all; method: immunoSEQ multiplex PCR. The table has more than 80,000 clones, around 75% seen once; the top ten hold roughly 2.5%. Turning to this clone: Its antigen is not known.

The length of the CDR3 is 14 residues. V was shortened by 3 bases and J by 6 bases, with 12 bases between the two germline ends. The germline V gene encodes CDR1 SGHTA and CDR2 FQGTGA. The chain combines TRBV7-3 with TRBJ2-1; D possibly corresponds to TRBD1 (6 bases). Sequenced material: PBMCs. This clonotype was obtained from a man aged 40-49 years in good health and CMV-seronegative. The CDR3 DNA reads TGTGCCAGCAGCTTCCAGCAGGGGTCCAATGAGCAGTTCTTC. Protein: CASSFQQGSNEQFF.